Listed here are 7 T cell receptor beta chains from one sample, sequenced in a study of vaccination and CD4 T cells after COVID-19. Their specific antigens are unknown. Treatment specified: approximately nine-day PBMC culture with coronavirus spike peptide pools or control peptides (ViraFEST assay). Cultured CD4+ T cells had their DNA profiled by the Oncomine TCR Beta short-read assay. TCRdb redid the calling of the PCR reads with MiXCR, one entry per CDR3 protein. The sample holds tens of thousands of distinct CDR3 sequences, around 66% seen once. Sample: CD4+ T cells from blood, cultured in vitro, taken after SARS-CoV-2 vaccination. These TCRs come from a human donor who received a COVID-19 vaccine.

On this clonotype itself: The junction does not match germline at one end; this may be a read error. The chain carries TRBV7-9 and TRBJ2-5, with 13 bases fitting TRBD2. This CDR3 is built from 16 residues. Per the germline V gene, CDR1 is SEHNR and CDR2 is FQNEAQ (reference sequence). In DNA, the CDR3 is TGTGCCAGCAGCATAGCCGGACTAGCGGGGGTGGAGACCCAGTACTTC. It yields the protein CASSIAGLAGVETQYF.

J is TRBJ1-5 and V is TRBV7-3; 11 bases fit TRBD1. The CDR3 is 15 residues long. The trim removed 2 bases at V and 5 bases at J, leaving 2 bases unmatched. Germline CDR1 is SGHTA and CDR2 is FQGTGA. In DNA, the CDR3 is TGTGCCAGCAGCTTATTGGACAGGGGGCATCAGCCCCAGCATTTT. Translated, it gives CASSLLDRGHQPQHF.

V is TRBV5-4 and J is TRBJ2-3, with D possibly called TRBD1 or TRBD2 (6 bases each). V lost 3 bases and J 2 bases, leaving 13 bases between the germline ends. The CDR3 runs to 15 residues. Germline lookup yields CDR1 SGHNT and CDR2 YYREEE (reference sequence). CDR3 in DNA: TGTGCCAGCAGCTCGCCTAGGGGGGACACAGATACGCAGTATTTT. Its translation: CASSSPRGDTDTQYF.

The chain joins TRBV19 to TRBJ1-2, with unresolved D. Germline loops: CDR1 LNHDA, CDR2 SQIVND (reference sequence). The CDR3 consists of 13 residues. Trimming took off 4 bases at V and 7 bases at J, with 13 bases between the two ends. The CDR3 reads CASSTNGVGGYTF. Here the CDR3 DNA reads TGTGCCAGTAGTACCAACGGAGTGGGTGGCTACACCTTC.

CDR3 in amino acids: CATSRYRDRAEAFF. As DNA, the CDR3 is TGTGCCACCAGCAGGTACCGGGACAGGGCTGAAGCTTTCTTT. V and J are TRBV15 and TRBJ1-1; 9 nucleotides line up with TRBD1. Germline CDR1 LNHNV, CDR2 YYDKDF (reference sequence). V shed 3 bases and J 6 bases; nucleotides not matched to a gene: 5. CDR3 size: 14 residues.

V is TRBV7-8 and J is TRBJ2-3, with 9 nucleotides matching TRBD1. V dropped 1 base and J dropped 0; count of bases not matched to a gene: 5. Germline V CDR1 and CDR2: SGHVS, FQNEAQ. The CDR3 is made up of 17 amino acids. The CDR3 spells CASSLDRDRASTDTQYF. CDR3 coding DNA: TGTGCCAGCAGCTTAGACCGGGACAGGGCTAGCACAGATACGCAGTATTTT.

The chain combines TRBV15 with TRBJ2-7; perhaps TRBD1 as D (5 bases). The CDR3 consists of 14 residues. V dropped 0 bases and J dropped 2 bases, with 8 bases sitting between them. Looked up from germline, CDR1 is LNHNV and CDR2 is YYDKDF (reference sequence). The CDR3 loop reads CATSRDGAAYEQYF. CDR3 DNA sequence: TGTGCCACCAGCAGAGATGGGGCCGCCTACGAGCAGTACTTC.